Below are 4 T cell receptor beta chains sequenced from a single sample in a study of blood T cell repertoires in COVID-19. Only in-frame clones appear in the TCRdb table, and some are missing; sequencing was by immunoSEQ multiplex PCR. The table shows about 320,000 clones, with roughly 85% occurring only once. Sequenced input: PBMCs or T cells enriched from blood (not recorded which). All receptors come from a woman in her twenties or thirties who had recovered from COVID-19.

The chain links TRBV6-6 to TRBJ1-6; 9 bases are shared with TRBD1. The CDR3 consists of 14 residues. Per germline, CDR1 MNHNY and CDR2 SVGAGI (reference sequence). V lost 5 bases to trimming and J lost 11 bases; unmatched junction nucleotides: 7. CDR3 DNA: TGTGCCAGCAGTACGCGGACAGGGGTGACACCCCTCCACTTT. Translation gives CASSTRTGVTPLHF.

The chain joins TRBV30 to TRBJ1-6; D possibly corresponds to TRBD1 (6 bases). The CDR3 has 15 residues. Germline assignment: CDR1 GTSNPN and CDR2 SVGIG (reference sequence). Trimming removed 0 bases from V and 7 bases from J, with 13 bases in between. The CDR3 loop reads CAWSVRPGTNSPLHF. As DNA, the CDR3 is TGTGCCTGGAGTGTACGGCCAGGGACAAATTCACCCCTCCACTTT. Looking up the rest from reference TRBV30 and TRBJ1-6 gives the full variable domain: SQTIHQWPATLVQPVGSPLSLECTVEGTSNPNLYWYRQAAGRGLQLLFYSVGIGQISSEVPQNLSASRPQDRQFILSSKKLLLSDSGFYLCAWSVRPGTNSPLHFGNGTRLTVT.

This clone was counted between two and nine times. The V and J genes are TRBV4-3 and TRBJ1-2; 9 positions agree with TRBD1. With V trimmed by 1 base and J by 7 bases, 4 bases remained unmatched. CDR3 length equals 14 residues. Germline V gene lookup returns CDR1 LGHNA and CDR2 YSLEER. The CDR3 sequence is CASSQAGTGSGYTF. CDR3 DNA sequence: TGCGCCAGCAGCCAAGCCGGGACAGGGTCTGGCTACACCTTC.

V and J are TRBV6-1 and TRBJ1-5; perhaps TRBD1 as D (5 bases). Per germline, CDR1 MNHNS and CDR2 SASEGT. The CDR3 sequence is 15 residues long. Trimming shortened V by 3 bases and J by 1 base, and 10 bases separated the two germline ends. Here the CDR3 reads CASSDYRMSNQPQHF. CDR3 DNA sequence: TGTGCCAGCAGTGACTACAGGATGAGCAATCAGCCCCAGCATTTT.